This TCR beta chain was recovered during a study of T cell responses to AZD1222 COVID-19 vaccine. Sequencing was performed with immunoSEQ multiplex PCR; in TCRdb, only in-frame clones are kept and a portion is missing. The table lists around 130,000 clones, 80% to 90% of them singletons, with 9% to 9.5% in the top ten. The study, taken as a whole, reports: The study found vaccine-associated CD4 TCRs spanning spike, dominant at 160-218 and 743-854. Clonal diversity was possibly underestimated, and the donors were mostly white British, with more females.

Trimming cost V 3 bases and J 2 bases, with 5 bases left between them. Germline values: CDR1 SGHRS, CDR2 YFSETQ. The CDR3 is 13 residues long. The table lists this clone with a few counts. The target antigen is unknown. This specimen was peripheral blood, taken on day 0 of AZD1222 vaccination. The chain carries TRBV5-1 and TRBJ2-2, with D unclear. The TCR sequence derives from an adult in good health. The CDR3 DNA sequence: TGCGCCAGCAGCTGGGGAAACACCGGGGAGCTGTTTTTT. Translation gives CASSWGNTGELFF.